Here is one T cell receptor (beta chain) with its context. The antigen is undetermined. The data were obtained in a study of T cell responses to AZD1222 COVID-19 vaccine. TCRdb's table, derived via immunoSEQ multiplex PCR, lists solely in-frame clones and lacks some. The table records about 86,000 clones, more than 75% of them present only once. Notes on the study in general: Repertoires in all cases were sampled only once the peak T cell response had passed.

Sequencing was performed on peripheral blood, taken on day 0 of AZD1222 vaccination. The clonotype comes from an adult in good health.

CDR3 protein: CASSQVTEGEQFF. CDR3 nucleotides: TGCGCCAGCAGCCAAGTGACGGAGGGTGAGCAGTTCTTC. This chain joins TRBV4-1 and TRBJ2-1; D is perhaps TRBD2 (6 bases). Trimming cost V 1 base and J 9 bases, with 10 bases left between them. Germline V gene lookup returns CDR1 MGHRA and CDR2 YSYEKL. The CDR3 length is 13 residues.